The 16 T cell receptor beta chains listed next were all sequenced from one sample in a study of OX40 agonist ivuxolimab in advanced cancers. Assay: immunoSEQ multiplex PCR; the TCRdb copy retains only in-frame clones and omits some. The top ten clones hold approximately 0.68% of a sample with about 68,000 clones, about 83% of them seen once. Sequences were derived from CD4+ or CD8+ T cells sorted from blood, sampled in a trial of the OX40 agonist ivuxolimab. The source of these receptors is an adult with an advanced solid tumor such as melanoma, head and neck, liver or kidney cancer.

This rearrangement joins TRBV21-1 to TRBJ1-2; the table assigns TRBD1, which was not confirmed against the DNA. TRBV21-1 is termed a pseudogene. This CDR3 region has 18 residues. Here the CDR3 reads CASSKLSLRPTGRNGYTF. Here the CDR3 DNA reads TGTGCCAGCAGCAAACTATCCCTTCGTCCGACAGGGAGGAATGGCTACACCTTC.

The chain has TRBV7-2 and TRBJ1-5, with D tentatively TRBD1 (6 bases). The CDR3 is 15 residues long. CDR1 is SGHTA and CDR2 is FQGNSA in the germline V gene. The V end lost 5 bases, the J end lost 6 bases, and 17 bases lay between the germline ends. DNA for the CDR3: TGTGCCAGCAGCCCACTTCCGGGGGCGGTTCAGCCCCAGCATTTT. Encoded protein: CASSPLPGAVQPQHF. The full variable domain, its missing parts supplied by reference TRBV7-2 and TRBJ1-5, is GAGVSQSPSNKVTEKGKDVELRCDPISGHTALYWYRQSLGQGLEFLIYFQGNSAPDKSGLPSDRFSAERTGGSVSTLTIQRTQQEDSAVYLCASSPLPGAVQPQHFGDGTRLSIL.

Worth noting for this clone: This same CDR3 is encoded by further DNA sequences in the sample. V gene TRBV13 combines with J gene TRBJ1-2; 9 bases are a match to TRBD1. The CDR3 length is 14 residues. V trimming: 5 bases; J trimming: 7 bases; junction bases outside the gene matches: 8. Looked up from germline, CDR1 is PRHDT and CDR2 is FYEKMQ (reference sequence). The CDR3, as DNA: TGTGCCAGCAGCGTGAGACAGGGGGGGCGTGGCTACACCTTC. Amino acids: CASSVRQGGRGYTF.

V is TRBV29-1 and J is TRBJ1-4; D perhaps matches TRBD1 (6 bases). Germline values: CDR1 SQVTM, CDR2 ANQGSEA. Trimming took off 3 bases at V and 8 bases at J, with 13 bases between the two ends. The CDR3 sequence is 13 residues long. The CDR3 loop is CSVEAQGQEKLFF. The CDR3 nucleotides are TGCAGCGTTGAGGCACAGGGTCAAGAAAAACTGTTTTTT.

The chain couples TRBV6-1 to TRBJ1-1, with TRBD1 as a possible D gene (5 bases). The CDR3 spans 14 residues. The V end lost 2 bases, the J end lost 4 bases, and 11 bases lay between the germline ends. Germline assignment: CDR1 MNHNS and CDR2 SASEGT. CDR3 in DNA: TGTGCCAGCAGTGAACTGTGGGGGACCACTGAAGCTTTCTTT. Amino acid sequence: CASSELWGTTEAFF.

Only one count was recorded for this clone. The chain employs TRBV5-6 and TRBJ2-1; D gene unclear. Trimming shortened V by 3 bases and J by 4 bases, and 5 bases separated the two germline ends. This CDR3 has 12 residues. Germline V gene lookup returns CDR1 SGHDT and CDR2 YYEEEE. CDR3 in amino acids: CASSWSYNEQFF. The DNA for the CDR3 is TGTGCCAGCAGCTGGTCTTACAATGAGCAGTTCTTC.

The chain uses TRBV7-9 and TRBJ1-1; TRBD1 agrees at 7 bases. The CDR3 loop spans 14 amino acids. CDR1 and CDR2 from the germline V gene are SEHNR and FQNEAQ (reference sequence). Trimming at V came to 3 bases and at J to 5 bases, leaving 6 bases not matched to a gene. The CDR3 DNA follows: TGTGCCAGCAGCTTCAAACAGGGGAGGACTGAAGCTTTCTTT. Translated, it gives CASSFKQGRTEAFF.

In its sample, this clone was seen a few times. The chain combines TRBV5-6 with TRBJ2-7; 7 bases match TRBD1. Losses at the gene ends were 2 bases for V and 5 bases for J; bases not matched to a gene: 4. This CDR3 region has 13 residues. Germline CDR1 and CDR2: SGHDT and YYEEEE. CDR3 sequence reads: CASSLQGRDEQYF. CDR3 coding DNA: TGTGCCAGCAGCTTACAGGGGCGGGACGAGCAGTACTTC.

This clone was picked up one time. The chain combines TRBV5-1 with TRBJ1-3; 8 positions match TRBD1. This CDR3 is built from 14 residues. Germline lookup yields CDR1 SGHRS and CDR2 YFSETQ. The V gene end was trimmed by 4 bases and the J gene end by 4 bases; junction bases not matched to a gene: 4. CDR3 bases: TGCGCCAGCAGCCCCGGACAGGGAGGAAACACCATATATTTT. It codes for CASSPGQGGNTIYF. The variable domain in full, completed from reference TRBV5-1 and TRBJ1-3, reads KAGVTQTPRYLIKTRGQQVTLSCSPISGHRSVSWYQQTPGQGLQFLFEYFSETQRNKGNFPGRFSGRQFSNSRSEMNVSTLELGDSALYLCASSPGQGGNTIYFGEGSWLTVV.

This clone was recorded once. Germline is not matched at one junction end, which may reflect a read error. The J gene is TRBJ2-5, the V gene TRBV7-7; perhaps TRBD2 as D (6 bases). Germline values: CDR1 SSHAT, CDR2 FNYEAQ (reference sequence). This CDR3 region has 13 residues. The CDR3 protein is CASSRGTLEIQYF. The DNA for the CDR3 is TGTGCTAGCAGTCGGGGGACCCTTGAGATCCAGTACTTC.

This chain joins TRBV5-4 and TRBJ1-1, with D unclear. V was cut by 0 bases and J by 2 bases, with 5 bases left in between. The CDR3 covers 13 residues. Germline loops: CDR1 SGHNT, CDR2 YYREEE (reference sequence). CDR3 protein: CASSLAGNTEAFF. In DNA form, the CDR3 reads TGTGCCAGCAGCTTGGCTGGCAACACTGAAGCTTTCTTT.

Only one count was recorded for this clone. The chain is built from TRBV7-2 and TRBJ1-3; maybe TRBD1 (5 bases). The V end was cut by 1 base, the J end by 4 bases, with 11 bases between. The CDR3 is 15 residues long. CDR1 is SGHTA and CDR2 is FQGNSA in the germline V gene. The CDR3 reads CASSLGGGEGNTIYF. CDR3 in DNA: TGTGCCAGCAGCTTAGGGGGAGGGGAAGGAAACACCATATATTTT.

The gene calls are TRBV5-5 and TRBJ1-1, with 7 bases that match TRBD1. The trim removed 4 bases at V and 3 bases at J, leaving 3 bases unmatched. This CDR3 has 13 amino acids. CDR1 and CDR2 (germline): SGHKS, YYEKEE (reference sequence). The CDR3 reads CASSPGTDTEAFF. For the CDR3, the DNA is TGTGCCAGCAGCCCAGGGACAGACACTGAAGCTTTCTTT.

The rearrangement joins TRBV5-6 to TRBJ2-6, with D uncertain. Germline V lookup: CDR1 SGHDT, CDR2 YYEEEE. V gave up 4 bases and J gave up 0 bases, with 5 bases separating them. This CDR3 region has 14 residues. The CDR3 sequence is CASSPSSGANVLTF. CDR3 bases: TGTGCCAGCAGCCCGTCCTCTGGGGCCAACGTCCTGACTTTC.

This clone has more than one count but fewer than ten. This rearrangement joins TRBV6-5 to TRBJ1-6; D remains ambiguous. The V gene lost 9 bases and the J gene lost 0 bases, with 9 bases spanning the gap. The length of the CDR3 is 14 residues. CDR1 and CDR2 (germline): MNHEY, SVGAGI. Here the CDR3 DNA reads TGTGCCAGTCGGCCGGGCTCCTATAATTCACCCCTCCACTTT. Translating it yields CASRPGSYNSPLHF.

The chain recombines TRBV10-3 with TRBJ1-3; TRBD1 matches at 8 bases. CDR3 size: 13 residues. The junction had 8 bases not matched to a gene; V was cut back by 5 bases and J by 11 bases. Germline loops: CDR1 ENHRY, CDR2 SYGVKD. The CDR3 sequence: CAISTGQGSAIYF. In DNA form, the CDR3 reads TGTGCCATCAGTACCGGACAGGGTAGCGCCATATATTTT.